Listed here is a single TCR beta chain. Its antigen remains unidentified. The tissue used was unsorted bulk material of roughly 17-34 mg. RNA and DNA were co-extracted from it with the AllPrep DNA/RNA mini kit. The data are from a study of tumor-infiltrating lymphocytes in primary liver carcinoma. Points from the study as a whole: Present in all five tumor regions were only about 8-25% of the top clones.

This CDR3 has 15 amino acids. Germline V gives CDR1 MNHEY, CDR2 SVGAGI. V shed 6 bases and J 3 bases; nucleotides not matched to a gene: 9. The input was roughly 0.5 ug total RNA; TCR beta cDNA was made from it with a constant-region primer. Researchers made the TCR beta libraries by running three nested multiplex PCR rounds with slightly modified ARM-PCR. With TRBV1-TRBV30 forward primers and a C-beta reverse primer, the first two PCR rounds were run for approximately 10 cycles each. MiXCR was run by TCRdb on the multiplex PCR reads, yielding one entry per CDR3 protein. The sample shows fewer than 70,000 distinct CDR3 sequences, about two thirds of them seen only once.

The V gene is TRBV6-5, the J gene TRBJ2-5, with 8 bases lining up with TRBD1. The TCR originated in a man aged 40-49 years with primary liver carcinoma and hepatitis B virus infection. Sequencing input: liver tumor tissue from sampling region 2. Subset here: tumor region T2, inferior pole. The CDR3 DNA reads as TGTGCCAGCAGCTCATACAGGGGGTTCAAAGAGACCCAGTACTTC. Translated, it gives CASSSYRGFKETQYF.